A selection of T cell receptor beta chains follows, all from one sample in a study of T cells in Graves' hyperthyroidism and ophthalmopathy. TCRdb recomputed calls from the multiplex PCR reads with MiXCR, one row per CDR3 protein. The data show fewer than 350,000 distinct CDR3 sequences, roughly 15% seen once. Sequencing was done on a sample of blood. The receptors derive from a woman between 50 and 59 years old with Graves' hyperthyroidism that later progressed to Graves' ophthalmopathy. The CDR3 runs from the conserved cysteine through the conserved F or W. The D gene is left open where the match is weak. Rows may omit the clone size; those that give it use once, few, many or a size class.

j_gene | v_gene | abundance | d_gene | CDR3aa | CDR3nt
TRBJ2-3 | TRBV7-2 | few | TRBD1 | CASSLRDRGFYDTQYF | TGTGCCAGCAGCTTACGGGACAGGGGCTTTTATGATACGCAGTATTTT
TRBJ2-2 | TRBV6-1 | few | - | CASSGLFKNTGELFF | TGTGCCAGCAGTGGGCTTTTCAAGAACACCGGGGAGCTGTTTTTT
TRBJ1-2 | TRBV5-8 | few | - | CASSLESGYTF | TGTGCCAGCAGCTTGGAGAGTGGCTACACCTTC
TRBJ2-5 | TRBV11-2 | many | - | CASSLNLYQETQYF | TGTGCCAGCAGCCTCAATCTCTACCAAGAGACCCAGTACTTC
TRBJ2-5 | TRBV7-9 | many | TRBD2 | CASSLPTSGRVQRQYF | TGTGCCAGCAGCTTACCAACTAGCGGGAGAGTCCAACGCCAGTACTTC
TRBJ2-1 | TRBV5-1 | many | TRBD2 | CASSVTSGTSSYNEQFF | TGCGCCAGCAGCGTAACTAGCGGGACTAGCTCCTACAATGAGCAGTTCTTC
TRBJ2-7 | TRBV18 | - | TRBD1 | CASSPGQGIEQYF | TGTGCCAGCTCACCGGGACAGGGAATCGAGCAGTACTTC
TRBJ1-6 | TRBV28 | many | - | CASSLGLPSPLHF | TGTGCCAGCAGTTTAGGCCTTCCTTCCCCCCTCCACTTT
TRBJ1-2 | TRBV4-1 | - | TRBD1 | CASSQAGTAFYGYTF | TGCGCCAGCAGCCAAGCCGGGACAGCATTCTATGGCTACACCTTC
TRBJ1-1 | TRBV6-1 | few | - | CASSEGPWGSEAFF | TGTGCCAGCAGTGAAGGACCATGGGGAAGTGAAGCTTTCTTT
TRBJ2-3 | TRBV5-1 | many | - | CASSPGTRGGSDTQYF | TGCGCCAGCAGCCCGGGAACCAGGGGCGGATCAGATACGCAGTATTTT
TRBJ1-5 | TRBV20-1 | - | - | CSAHAANQPQHF | TGCAGTGCTCACGCAGCGAATCAGCCCCAGCATTTT
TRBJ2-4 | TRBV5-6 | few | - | CASSLARVSPAKNIQYF | TGTGCCAGCAGCTTGGCCCGTGTAAGCCCAGCCAAAAACATTCAGTACTTC
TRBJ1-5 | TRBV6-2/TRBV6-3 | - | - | CASSRSGTDLQPQHF | TGTGCCAGCAGTAGGAGCGGGACTGATCTTCAGCCCCAGCATTTT
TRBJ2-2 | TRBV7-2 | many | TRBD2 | CASSLTRGGNTGELFF | TGTGCCAGCAGCTTAACGCGGGGGGGCAACACCGGGGAGCTGTTTTTT
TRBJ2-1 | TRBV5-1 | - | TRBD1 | CASSTGTGGAWNERFF | TGCGCCAGCAGCACTGGGACAGGGGGCGCGTGGAATGAGCGGTTCTTC
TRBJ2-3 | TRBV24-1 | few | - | CATSDLGTPDTQYF | TGTGCCACCAGTGATTTAGGGACCCCGGATACGCAGTATTTT
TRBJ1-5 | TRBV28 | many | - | CASSLMANQPQHF | TGTGCCAGCAGTTTGATGGCAAATCAGCCCCAGCATTTT
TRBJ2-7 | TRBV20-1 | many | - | CSASPSETHTYEQYF | TGCAGTGCTAGCCCATCTGAGACACACACCTACGAGCAGTACTTC
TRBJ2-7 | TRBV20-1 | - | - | CSEGAVDITYEQYF | TGCAGTGAGGGTGCTGTGGACATTACCTACGAGCAGTACTTC
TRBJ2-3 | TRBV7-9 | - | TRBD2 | CASSSLAGVKDTQYF | TGTGCCAGCAGCTCACTAGCGGGAGTAAAAGATACGCAGTATTTT
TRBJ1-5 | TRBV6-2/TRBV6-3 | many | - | CASSYGQGSSPQHF | TGTGCCAGCAGTTACGGTCAGGGCTCTTCGCCCCAGCATTTT
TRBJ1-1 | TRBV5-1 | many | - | CASSLQFQGNTEAFF | TGCGCCAGCAGCTTGCAATTTCAAGGTAACACTGAAGCTTTCTTT
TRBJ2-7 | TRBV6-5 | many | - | CASSYSADAYEQYF | TGTGCCAGCAGTTACTCGGCAGACGCTTACGAGCAGTACTTC
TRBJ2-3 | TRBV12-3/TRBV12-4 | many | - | CASSLDHTDLDTQYF | TGTGCCAGCAGTTTAGACCACACGGACCTAGATACGCAGTATTTT